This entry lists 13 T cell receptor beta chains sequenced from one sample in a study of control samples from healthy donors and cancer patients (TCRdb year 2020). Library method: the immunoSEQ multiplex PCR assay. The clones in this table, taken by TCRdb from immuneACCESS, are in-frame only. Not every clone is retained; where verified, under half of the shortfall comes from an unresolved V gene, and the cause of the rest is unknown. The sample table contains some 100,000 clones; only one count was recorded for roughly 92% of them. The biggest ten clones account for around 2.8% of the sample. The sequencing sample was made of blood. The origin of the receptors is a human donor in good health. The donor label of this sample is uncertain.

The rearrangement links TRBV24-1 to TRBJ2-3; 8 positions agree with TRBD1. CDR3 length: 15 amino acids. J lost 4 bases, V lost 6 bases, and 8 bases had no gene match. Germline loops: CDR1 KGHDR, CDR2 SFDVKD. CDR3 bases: TGTGCCACCAGTAGGCAGGGGGCGCTTCCAGATACGCAGTATTTT. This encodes CATSRQGALPDTQYF.

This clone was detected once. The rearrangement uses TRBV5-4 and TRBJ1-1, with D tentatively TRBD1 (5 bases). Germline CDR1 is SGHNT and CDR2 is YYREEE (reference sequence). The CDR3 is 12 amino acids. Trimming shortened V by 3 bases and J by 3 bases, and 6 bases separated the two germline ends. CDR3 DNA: TGTGCCAGCAGCTCCAGGGACACTGAAGCTTTCTTT. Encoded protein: CASSSRDTEAFF. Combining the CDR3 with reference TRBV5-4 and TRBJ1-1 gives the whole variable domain ETGVTQSPTHLIKTRGQQVTLRCSSQSGHNTVSWYQQALGQGPQFIFQYYREEENGRGNFPPRFSGLQFPNYSSELNVNALELDDSALYLCASSSRDTEAFFGQGTRLTVV.

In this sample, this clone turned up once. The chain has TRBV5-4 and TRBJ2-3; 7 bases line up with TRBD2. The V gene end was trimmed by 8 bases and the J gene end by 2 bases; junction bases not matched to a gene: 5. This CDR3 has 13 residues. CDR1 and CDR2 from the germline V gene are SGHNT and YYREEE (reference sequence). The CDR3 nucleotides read TGTGCCAGTACGGGGGGAATCACAGATACGCAGTATTTT. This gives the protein CASTGGITDTQYF.

In DNA form, the CDR3 reads TGCGCCAGCAGCCAAGATATACCGGTAACAGGGGGCACGACTAATGAAAAACTGTTTTTT. This codes for CASSQDIPVTGGTTNEKLFF. This chain uses TRBV4-3 with TRBJ1-4; 9 nucleotides match TRBD1. Germline V gene sequence: CDR1 LGHNA, CDR2 YSLEER. The J segment lost 2 bases and the V segment lost 0 bases, leaving 13 bases of the junction unmatched. This CDR3 contains 20 residues.

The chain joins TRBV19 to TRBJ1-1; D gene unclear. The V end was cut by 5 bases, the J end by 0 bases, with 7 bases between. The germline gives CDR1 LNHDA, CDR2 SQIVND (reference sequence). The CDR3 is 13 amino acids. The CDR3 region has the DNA TGTGCCAGTAGTGCAGTAGTGAACACTGAAGCTTTCTTT. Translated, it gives CASSAVVNTEAFF. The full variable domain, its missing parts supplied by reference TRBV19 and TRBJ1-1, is DGGITQSPKYLFRKEGQNVTLSCEQNLNHDAMYWYRQDPGQGLRLIYYSQIVNDFQKGDIAEGYSVSREKKESFPLTVTSAQKNPTAFYLCASSAVVNTEAFFGQGTRLTVV.

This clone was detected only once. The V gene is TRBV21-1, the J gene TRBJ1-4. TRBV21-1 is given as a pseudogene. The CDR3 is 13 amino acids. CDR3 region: CASKLDGTEKLFF. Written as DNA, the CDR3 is TGTGCCAGTAAGTTGGACGGAACCGAAAAACTGTTTTTT.

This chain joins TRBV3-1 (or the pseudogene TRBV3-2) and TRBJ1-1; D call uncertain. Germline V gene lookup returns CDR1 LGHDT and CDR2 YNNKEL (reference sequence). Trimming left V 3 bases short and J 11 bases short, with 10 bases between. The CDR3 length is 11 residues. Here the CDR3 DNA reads TGTGCCAGCAGCCACACCTCGGGGGCTTTCTTT. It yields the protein CASSHTSGAFF.

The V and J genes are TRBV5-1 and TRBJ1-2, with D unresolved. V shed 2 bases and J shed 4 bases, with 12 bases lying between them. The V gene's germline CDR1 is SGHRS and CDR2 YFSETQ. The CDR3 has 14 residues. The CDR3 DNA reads TGCGCCAGCAGCTTAGCAGAAAACCTCTATGGCTACACCTTC. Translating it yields CASSLAENLYGYTF.

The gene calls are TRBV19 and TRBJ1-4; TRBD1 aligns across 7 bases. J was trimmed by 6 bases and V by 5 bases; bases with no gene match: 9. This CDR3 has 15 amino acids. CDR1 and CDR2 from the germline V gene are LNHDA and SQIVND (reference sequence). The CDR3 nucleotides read TGTGCCAGTAGTTCACTACAGGGGCTCCATGAAAAACTGTTTTTT. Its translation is CASSSLQGLHEKLFF.

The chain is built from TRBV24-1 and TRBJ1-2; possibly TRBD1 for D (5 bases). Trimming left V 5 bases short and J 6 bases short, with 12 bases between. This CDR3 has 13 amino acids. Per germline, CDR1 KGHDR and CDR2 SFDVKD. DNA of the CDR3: TGTGCCACCAGTGGACTTACAGGAGATGGCTACACCTTC. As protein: CATSGLTGDGYTF.

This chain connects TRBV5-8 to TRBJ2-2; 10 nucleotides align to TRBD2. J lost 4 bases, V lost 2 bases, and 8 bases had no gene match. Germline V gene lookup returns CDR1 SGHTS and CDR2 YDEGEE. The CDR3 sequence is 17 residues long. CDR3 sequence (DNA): TGTGCCAGCAGCTTACTAGCGGGATCATCCATCACCGGGGAGCTGTTTTTT. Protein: CASSLLAGSSITGELFF.

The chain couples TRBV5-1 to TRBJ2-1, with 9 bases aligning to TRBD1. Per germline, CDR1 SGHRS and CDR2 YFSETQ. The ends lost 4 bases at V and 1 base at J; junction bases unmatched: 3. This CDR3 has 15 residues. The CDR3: CASSRGQGSYNEQFF. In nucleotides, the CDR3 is TGCGCCAGCAGCAGAGGACAGGGGTCCTACAATGAGCAGTTCTTC.

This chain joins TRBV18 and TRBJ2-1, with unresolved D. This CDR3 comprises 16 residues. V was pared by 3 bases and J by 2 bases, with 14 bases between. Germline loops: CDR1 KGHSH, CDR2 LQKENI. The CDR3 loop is CASSPFGPSTYNEQFF. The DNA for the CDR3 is TGTGCCAGCTCACCGTTCGGGCCCAGTACCTACAATGAGCAGTTCTTC.